This T cell receptor (beta chain) was documented in a study of CD8 T cells in Susac syndrome. RNA in amounts of 0.5 to 1 ug was reverse transcribed with random hexamers. The TCR beta CDR3 was amplified by immunoSEQ multiplex PCR across 54 Vbeta, 13 Jbeta. TCRdb re-called the immunoSEQ multiplex PCR reads through MiXCR, storing one row per CDR3 protein. This repertoire shows 150,000 to 200,000 distinct CDR3 sequences, 92% found once; its top ten account for around 0.087%. V was shortened by 4 bases and J by 2 bases, with 12 bases between the two germline ends. This CDR3 comprises 14 residues. Germline CDR1 and CDR2: SGHRS and YFSETQ. Study results and limitations: By the study's own acknowledgment, its TCR sequencing and HLA analysis included relatively few individuals.

As to this clonotype: Antigen unknown.

The study sequenced TCR beta in blood CD8+ and CD4+ T cells. This sequence originates from a human donor in good health. The specimen was CD4+ T cells from PBMCs. The rearrangement links TRBV5-1 to TRBJ1-2; possibly TRBD1 for D (5 bases). As DNA, the CDR3 is TGCGCCAGCAGCATAGAGGGACGGAACTATGGCTACACCTTC. It is translated as CASSIEGRNYGYTF. Based on the CDR3 plus reference TRBV5-1 and TRBJ1-2, the full variable domain is KAGVTQTPRYLIKTRGQQVTLSCSPISGHRSVSWYQQTPGQGLQFLFEYFSETQRNKGNFPGRFSGRQFSNSRSEMNVSTLELGDSALYLCASSIEGRNYGYTFGSGTRLTVV.